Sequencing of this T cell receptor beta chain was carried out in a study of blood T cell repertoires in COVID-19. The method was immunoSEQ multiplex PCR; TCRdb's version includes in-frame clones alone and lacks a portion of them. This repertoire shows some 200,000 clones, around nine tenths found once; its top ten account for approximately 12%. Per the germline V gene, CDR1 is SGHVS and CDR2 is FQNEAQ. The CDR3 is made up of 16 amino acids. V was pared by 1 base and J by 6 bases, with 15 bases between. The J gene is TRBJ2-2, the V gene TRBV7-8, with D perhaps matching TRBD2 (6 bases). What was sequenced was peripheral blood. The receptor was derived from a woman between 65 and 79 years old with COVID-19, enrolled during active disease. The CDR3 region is CASSLEERRVPGELFF. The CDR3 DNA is TGTGCCAGCAGCTTAGAAGAGAGGAGGGTACCCGGGGAGCTGTTTTTT.